This T cell receptor (beta chain) originates from a study of shared clonotypes between healthy human individuals. Sequencing was performed with immunoSEQ multiplex PCR; in TCRdb, only in-frame clones are kept and a portion is missing. The sample has about 2 million clones, around 96% seen once. This clone was observed a single time. The antigen remains undetermined. Study outcomes and limitations: Roughly 5% was the fraction of naive CD4 clonotypes found shared across a few donors. Among donors, sharing of clonotypes was expected to be affected by sequencing depth. Clonotypes shared by all four sorted-subset donors had higher generation probabilities than non-shared clonotypes. Generally, naive subsets came out with larger estimated richness than memory subsets.

Naive CD8 cells, CD45RO-negative and positively selected for CCR7, excluded terminally differentiated effector memory CD45RA+ cells. Germline CDR1 MGHRA, CDR2 YSYEKL. The CDR3 covers 15 residues. V lost 3 bases, J lost 1 base, and 12 bases lay in between. This clonotype originated in a man between 18 and 35 years old in good health. The chain employs TRBV4-1 and TRBJ1-1; D is uncertain. Sequencing was done on a sample of naive CD8+ T cells sorted from blood. The CDR3 nucleotides are TGCGCCAGCAGCCACATTAACGGAGGGAACACTGAAGCTTTCTTT. Its translation is CASSHINGGNTEAFF.